The source of this TCR beta chain is a study of beta chain features in type 1 diabetes. Findings of the study overall: Researchers could not determine here whether HLA type influences TCRB rearrangement. Moderately but significantly shorter TCRB CDR3s were found in Type 1 diabetes patients in all four CD4+ subsets.

The whole isolated RNA underwent reverse transcription, so sequencing captured expressed TCRB transcripts. Sequenced by immunoSEQ multiplex PCR; TCRdb stores in-frame clones only, minus some. The sample includes a few hundred thousand clones, 15% of them seen just once. Sorting produced populations that all topped 95% purity. V shed 5 bases and J shed 9 bases, with 11 bases lying between them. This CDR3 comprises 12 residues. Germline V gene lookup returns CDR1 SEHNR and CDR2 FQNEAQ (reference sequence). This clone was observed a handful of times. Its antigen is undetermined. What was sequenced was naive CD4+ T cells from blood. The chain recombines TRBV7-9 with TRBJ2-1; D not resolved. This TCR was recovered from a young man with type 1 diabetes. DNA of the CDR3: TGTGCCAGCAGCAGCAGGCAATCTGAGCAGTTCTTC. Amino acid sequence: CASSSRQSEQFF.